This TCR beta chain derives from a study of cytomegalovirus exposure and HLA in healthy donors. Turning to the study itself: For the roughly 370 genotyped donors, about 81% fell within the Caucasian-associated ancestry cluster. Study results and caveats: V- and J-gene trimming in TCR beta was tied to a missense DCLRE1C variant by an analysis performed later. V segments that were indistinguishable, TRBV6-2 and TRBV6-3 among them, were omitted from analysis. An analysis done earlier found most TCR beta V segments productive about 90% or about 30% of the time.

V was clipped by 8 bases and J by 1 base; unmatched bases: 8. The CDR3 spans 15 residues. From germline, CDR1 is SNHLY and CDR2 FYNNEI. Note on this clone: The target antigen is unknown.

The PCR contained 60 Vbeta and 13 Jbeta primers. Data came from immunoSEQ multiplex PCR; TCRdb stores just in-frame clones and leaves some out. Here the sample spans about 100,000 clones, approximately 79% being singletons. This TCR was sampled from a woman between 55 and 75 years old in good health and CMV-seropositive. The chain carries TRBV2 and TRBJ1-3; 7 positions agree with TRBD1. The sample consisted of PBMCs. The CDR3 here is CASLGGTASGNTIYF. In nucleotides, the CDR3 is TGTGCCAGCCTTGGGGGGACAGCTTCTGGAAACACCATATATTTT.